This is a list of T cell receptor beta chains from one sample in a study of T-cell reconstitution after alpha-beta-depleted transplantation in children. TCRdb itself ran the PCR reads through MiXCR, one entry per CDR3 protein. Of 330,000 or so distinct CDR3 sequences listed, about 7.3% are singletons. The sample in question was peripheral blood, obtained 360 days after TCRalphabeta/CD19-depleted stem cell transplant. The receptors here all came from a female patient aged 2-9 years who had a stem cell transplant for Fanconi anemia, so the T cells may come from the graft donor. CDR3s include the opening cysteine and the closing phenylalanine or tryptophan. A D gene is named only where the DNA matches it firmly. A row's size may be missing; if present it is once, few, many or a size class.

D: TRBD1; length: 16; size: few; J: TRBJ1-5; V: TRBV6-5; DNA: TGTGCCAGCAGTTACGTCGGGACAGCTATCAATCAGCCCCAGCATTTT; CDR3: CASSYVGTAINQPQHF
D: .; length: 14; size: few; J: TRBJ2-1; V: TRBV15; DNA: TGTGCCACCAGCACTCTACTAGCCGCGAATGAGCAGTTCTTC; CDR3: CATSTLLAANEQFF
D: .; length: 15; size: .; J: TRBJ1-1; V: TRBV7-2; DNA: TGTGCCAGCAGCAGAGGGGGTCTGATGAACACTGAAGCTTTCTTT; CDR3: CASSRGGLMNTEAFF
D: .; length: 13; size: few; J: TRBJ2-7; V: TRBV11-1; DNA: TGTGCCAGCAGCTTAGTGCGTAACTACGAGCAGTACTTC; CDR3: CASSLVRNYEQYF
D: .; length: 14; size: .; J: TRBJ1-1; V: TRBV6-5; DNA: TGTGCCAGCAGTTACTCGAATATGAACACTGAAGCTTTCTTT; CDR3: CASSYSNMNTEAFF
D: TRBD1; length: 13; size: many; J: TRBJ1-5; V: TRBV2; DNA: TGTGCCAGCAGTTATGACAGGGGACAGCCCCAGCATTTT; CDR3: CASSYDRGQPQHF
D: .; length: 15; size: few; J: TRBJ2-3; V: TRBV7-2; DNA: TGTGCCAGCAGCTTACCCGGGGCTAACACAGATACGCAGTATTTT; CDR3: CASSLPGANTDTQYF
D: .; length: 14; size: few; J: TRBJ1-1; V: TRBV6-1; DNA: TGTGCCAGCAGTGACAGGGGCGTGAACACTGAAGCTTTCTTT; CDR3: CASSDRGVNTEAFF
D: TRBD2; length: 15; size: many; J: TRBJ2-7; V: TRBV6-2/TRBV6-3; DNA: TGTGCCAGCAGACCTACTAGCGGGAGTATGCTCGAGCAGTACTTC; CDR3: CASRPTSGSMLEQYF
D: TRBD2; length: 14; size: many; J: TRBJ2-7; V: TRBV12-3/TRBV12-4; DNA: TGTGCCAGCACCTCCATTGGGGGGGCCTACGAGCAGTACTTC; CDR3: CASTSIGGAYEQYF
D: .; length: 14; size: many; J: TRBJ2-5; V: TRBV6-5; DNA: TGTGCCAGCAGTTACTCTCCAGGGCCAGAGACCCAGTACTTC; CDR3: CASSYSPGPETQYF
D: .; length: 15; size: many; J: TRBJ2-2; V: TRBV5-1; DNA: TGCGCCAGCAGCCAACAGGGAGCGAACACCGGGGAGCTGTTTTTT; CDR3: CASSQQGANTGELFF
D: TRBD1; length: 17; size: many; J: TRBJ2-3; V: TRBV24-1; DNA: TGTGCCACCTGGGACAGACGCCTTTCGTTTAGCACAGATACGCAGTATTTT; CDR3: CATWDRRLSFSTDTQYF
D: TRBD1; length: 15; size: few; J: TRBJ1-1; V: TRBV19; DNA: TGTGCCAGTAGTATACTAGGACAGGGTATAACTGAAGCTTTCTTT; CDR3: CASSILGQGITEAFF
D: TRBD1; length: 15; size: many; J: TRBJ1-1; V: TRBV6-1; DNA: TGTGCCAGCAGCCGGACAGGGTTAGGGAACACTGAAGCTTTCTTT; CDR3: CASSRTGLGNTEAFF
D: .; length: 13; size: many; J: TRBJ1-1; V: TRBV29-1; DNA: TGCAGCGTTGTAGGGGATGAGGCCACTGAAGCTTTCTTT; CDR3: CSVVGDEATEAFF
D: .; length: 13; size: .; J: TRBJ2-7; V: TRBV11-1; DNA: TGTGCCAGCAGCTTATACCAGGAAGGCGAGCAGTACTTC; CDR3: CASSLYQEGEQYF
D: TRBD2; length: 17; size: few; J: TRBJ2-1; V: TRBV14; DNA: TGTGCCAGCAGCCAAGTTACGGGGAGGGGCTCCTACAATGAGCAGTTCTTC; CDR3: CASSQVTGRGSYNEQFF
D: .; length: 15; size: .; J: TRBJ2-7; V: TRBV28; DNA: TGTGCCAGCAGTTTATGGGGGGCGAAAACCTACGAGCAGTACTTC; CDR3: CASSLWGAKTYEQYF
D: .; length: 13; size: many; J: TRBJ2-5; V: TRBV18; DNA: TGTGCCAGCTCACGGGCTATACAAGAGACCCAGTACTTC; CDR3: CASSRAIQETQYF
D: .; length: 17; size: .; J: TRBJ1-3; V: TRBV18; DNA: TGTGCCAGCTCACCTTTACCCGACAGGACAACTGGAAACACCATATATTTT; CDR3: CASSPLPDRTTGNTIYF
D: TRBD2; length: 13; size: few; J: TRBJ2-7; V: TRBV6-2/TRBV6-3; DNA: TGTGCCAGCAGTCGCGGGGGGTCCTACGAGCAGTACTTC; CDR3: CASSRGGSYEQYF
D: .; length: 16; size: many; J: TRBJ1-1; V: TRBV4-2; DNA: TGTGCCAGCAGCCCGCCCCGGGGCGCGGGGAACACTGAAGCTTTCTTT; CDR3: CASSPPRGAGNTEAFF
D: .; length: 9; size: few; J: TRBJ1-5; V: TRBV5-1; DNA: TGCGCCAGCCTTCAGCCCCAGCATTTT; CDR3: CASLQPQHF
D: .; length: 16; size: few; J: TRBJ2-3; V: TRBV2; DNA: TGTGCCAGCAGAGGCCTCCGGGACGCCCACACAGATACGCAGTATTTT; CDR3: CASRGLRDAHTDTQYF
D: .; length: 13; size: .; J: TRBJ1-5; V: TRBV2; DNA: TGTGCCAGCACTACAGGGAGACGTCAGCCCCAGCATTTT; CDR3: CASTTGRRQPQHF
D: .; length: 16; size: many; J: TRBJ2-7; V: TRBV20-1; DNA: TGCAGTGCTAGAGAATTCCCTCATAGCGTTGTCTACGAGCAGTACTTC; CDR3: CSAREFPHSVVYEQYF
D: .; length: 15; size: .; J: TRBJ1-5; V: TRBV18; DNA: TGTGCCAGCTCACCACCCGGGGATAGCAATCAGCCCCAGCATTTT; CDR3: CASSPPGDSNQPQHF
D: TRBD2; length: 16; size: few; J: TRBJ2-3; V: TRBV27; DNA: TGTGCCAGCAGTTCCCCACTAGCGGACTTCACAGATACGCAGTATTTT; CDR3: CASSSPLADFTDTQYF
D: TRBD2; length: 16; size: many; J: TRBJ2-3; V: TRBV4-2; DNA: TGTGCCAGCAGGCGGGGACTAGCGGCTAGCACAGATACGCAGTATTTT; CDR3: CASRRGLAASTDTQYF
D: .; length: 12; size: many; J: TRBJ2-7; V: TRBV10-3; DNA: TGTGCCATCAGTACCCAGCCCTACGAGCAGTACTTC; CDR3: CAISTQPYEQYF